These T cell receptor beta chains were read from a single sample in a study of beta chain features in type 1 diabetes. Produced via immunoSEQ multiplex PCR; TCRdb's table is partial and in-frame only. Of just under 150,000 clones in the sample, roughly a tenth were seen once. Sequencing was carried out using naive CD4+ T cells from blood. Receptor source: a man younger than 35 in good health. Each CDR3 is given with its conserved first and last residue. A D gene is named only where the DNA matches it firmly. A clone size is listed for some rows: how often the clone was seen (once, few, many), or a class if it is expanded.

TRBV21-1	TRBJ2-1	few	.	CASSPYNEQFF	TGTGCCAGCAGCCCATACAATGAGCAGTTCTTC
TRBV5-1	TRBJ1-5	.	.	CASSREGASGQPQHF	TGCGCCAGCAGCCGAGAAGGGGCTTCGGGTCAGCCCCAGCATTTT
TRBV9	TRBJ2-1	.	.	CASSVGGGSEQFF	TGTGCCAGCAGCGTAGGGGGGGGCAGTGAGCAGTTCTTC
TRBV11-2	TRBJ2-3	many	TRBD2	CASSPRGLADTDTQYF	TGTGCCAGCAGCCCTAGAGGGCTAGCGGACACAGATACGCAGTATTTT
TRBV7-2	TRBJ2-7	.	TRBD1	CASSLYRGSPYEQYF	TGTGCCAGCAGCTTGTACAGGGGAAGTCCCTACGAGCAGTACTTC
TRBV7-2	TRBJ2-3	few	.	CASRPRGRGGTDTQYF	TGTGCCAGCAGACCCAGGGGCAGGGGGGGCACAGATACGCAGTATTTT
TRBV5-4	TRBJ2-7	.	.	CASSLDGSYEQYF	TGTGCCAGCAGCCTGGACGGCTCCTACGAGCAGTACTTC
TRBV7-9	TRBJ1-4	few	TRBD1	CASSLDRDRGEKLFF	TGTGCCAGCAGCTTAGATCGCGACAGGGGGGAAAAACTGTTTTTT
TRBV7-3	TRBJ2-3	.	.	CASSFFGAGASTDTQYF	TGTGCCAGCAGCTTCTTCGGTGCGGGGGCCTCCACAGATACGCAGTATTTT
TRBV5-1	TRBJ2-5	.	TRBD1	CASSGGTGRAETQYF	TGCGCCAGCAGCGGCGGGACAGGGCGGGCGGAGACCCAGTACTTC